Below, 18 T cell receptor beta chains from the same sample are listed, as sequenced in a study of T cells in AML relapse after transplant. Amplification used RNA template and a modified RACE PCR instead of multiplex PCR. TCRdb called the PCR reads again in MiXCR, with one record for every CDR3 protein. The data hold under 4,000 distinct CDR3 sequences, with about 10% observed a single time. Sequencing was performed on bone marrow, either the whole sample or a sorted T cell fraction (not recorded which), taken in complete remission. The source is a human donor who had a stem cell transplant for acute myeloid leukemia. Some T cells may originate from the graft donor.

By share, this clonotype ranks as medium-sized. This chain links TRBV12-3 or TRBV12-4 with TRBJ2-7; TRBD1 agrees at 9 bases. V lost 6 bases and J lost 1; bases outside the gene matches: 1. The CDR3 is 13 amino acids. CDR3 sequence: CASSGQGSYEQYF. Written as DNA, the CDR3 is TGTGCCAGCAGCGGACAGGGGTCCTACGAGCAGTACTTC.

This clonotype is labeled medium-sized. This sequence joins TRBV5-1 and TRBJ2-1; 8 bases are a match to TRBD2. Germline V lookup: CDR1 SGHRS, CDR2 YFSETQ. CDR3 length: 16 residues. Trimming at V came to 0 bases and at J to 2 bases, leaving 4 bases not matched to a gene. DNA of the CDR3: TGCGCCAGCAGCTTGGTCACGGGGGGGCCCTACAATGAGCAGTTCTTC. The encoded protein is CASSLVTGGPYNEQFF.

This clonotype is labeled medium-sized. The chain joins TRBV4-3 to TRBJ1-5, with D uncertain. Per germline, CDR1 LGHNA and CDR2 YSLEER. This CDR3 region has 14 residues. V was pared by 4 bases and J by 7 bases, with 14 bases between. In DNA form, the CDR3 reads TGCGCCAGCAGCCCCTCCCCTGCCGGGCAGCCCCAGCATTTT. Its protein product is CASSPSPAGQPQHF.

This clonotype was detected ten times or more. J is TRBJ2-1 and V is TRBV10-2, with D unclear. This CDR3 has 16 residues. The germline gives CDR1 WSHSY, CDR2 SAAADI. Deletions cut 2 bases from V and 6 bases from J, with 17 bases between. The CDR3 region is CASSEARARRSNEQFF. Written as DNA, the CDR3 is TGCGCCAGCAGTGAGGCTCGGGCCCGACGCTCCAATGAGCAGTTCTTC.

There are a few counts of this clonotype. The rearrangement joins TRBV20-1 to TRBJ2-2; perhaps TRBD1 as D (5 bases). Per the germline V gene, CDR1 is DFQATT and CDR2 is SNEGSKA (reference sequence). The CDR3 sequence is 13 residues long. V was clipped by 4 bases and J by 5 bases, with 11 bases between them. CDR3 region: CSANIRVTGELFF. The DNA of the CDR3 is TGCAGTGCTAACATCAGGGTTACCGGGGAGCTGTTTTTT.

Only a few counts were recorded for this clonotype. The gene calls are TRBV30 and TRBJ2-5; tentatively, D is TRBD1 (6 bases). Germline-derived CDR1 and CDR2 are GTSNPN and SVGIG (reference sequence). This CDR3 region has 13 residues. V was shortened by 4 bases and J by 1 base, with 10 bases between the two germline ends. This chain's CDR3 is CAWNWDIQETQYF. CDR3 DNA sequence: TGTGCCTGGAACTGGGACATCCAAGAGACCCAGTACTTC.

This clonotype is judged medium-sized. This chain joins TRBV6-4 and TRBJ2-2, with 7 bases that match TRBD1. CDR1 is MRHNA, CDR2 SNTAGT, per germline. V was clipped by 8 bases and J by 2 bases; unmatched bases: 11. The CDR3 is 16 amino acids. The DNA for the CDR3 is TGTGCCAGCGCAAAAGACCGGGACAGTAACACCGGGGAGCTGTTTTTT. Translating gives CASAKDRDSNTGELFF.

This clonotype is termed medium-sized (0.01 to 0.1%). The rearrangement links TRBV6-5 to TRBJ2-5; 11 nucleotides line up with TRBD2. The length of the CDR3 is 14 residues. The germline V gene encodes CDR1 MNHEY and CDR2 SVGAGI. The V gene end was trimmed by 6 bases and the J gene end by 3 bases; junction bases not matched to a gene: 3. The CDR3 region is CASSPTSGEETQYF. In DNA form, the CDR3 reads TGTGCCAGCAGCCCGACTAGCGGGGAAGAGACCCAGTACTTC.

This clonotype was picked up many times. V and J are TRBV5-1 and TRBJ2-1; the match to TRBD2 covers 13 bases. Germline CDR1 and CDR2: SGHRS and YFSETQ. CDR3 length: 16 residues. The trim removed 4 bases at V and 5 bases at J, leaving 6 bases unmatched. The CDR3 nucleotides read TGCGCCAGCAGCCTACATGGGACTAGCGGGGACAATGAGCAGTTCTTC. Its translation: CASSLHGTSGDNEQFF.

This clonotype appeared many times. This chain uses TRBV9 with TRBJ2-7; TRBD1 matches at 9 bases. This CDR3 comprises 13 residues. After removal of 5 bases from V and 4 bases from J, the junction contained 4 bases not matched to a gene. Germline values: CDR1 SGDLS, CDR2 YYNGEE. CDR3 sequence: CASRSDRGYEQYF. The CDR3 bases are TGTGCCAGCAGGTCGGACAGGGGATACGAGCAGTACTTC. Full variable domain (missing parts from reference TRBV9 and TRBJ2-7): DSGVTQTPKHLITATGQRVTLRCSPRSGDLSVYWYQQSLDQGLQFLIQYYNGEERAKGNILERFSAQQFPDLHSELNLSSLELGDSALYFCASRSDRGYEQYFGPGTRLTVT.

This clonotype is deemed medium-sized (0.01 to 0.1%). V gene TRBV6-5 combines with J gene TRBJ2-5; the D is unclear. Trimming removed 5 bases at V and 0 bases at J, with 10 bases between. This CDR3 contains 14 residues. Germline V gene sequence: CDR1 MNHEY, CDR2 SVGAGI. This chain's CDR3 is CASSPGRYQETQYF. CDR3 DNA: TGTGCCAGCAGTCCAGGACGGTACCAAGAGACCCAGTACTTC.

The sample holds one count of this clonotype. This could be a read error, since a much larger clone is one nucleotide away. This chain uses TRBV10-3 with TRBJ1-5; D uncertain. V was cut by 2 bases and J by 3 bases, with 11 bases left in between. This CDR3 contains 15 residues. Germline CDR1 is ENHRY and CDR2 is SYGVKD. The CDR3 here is CAISEDAGDNQPQHF. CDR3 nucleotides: TGTGCCATCAGTGAGGACGCTGGCGACAATCAGCCCCAGCATTTT.

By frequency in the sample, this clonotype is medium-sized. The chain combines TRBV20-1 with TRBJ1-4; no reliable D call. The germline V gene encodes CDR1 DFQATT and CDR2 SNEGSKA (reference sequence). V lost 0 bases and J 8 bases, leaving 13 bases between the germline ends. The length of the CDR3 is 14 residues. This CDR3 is CSARDTRVGEKLFF. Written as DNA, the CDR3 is TGCAGTGCTAGAGATACGAGGGTGGGGGAAAAACTGTTTTTT.

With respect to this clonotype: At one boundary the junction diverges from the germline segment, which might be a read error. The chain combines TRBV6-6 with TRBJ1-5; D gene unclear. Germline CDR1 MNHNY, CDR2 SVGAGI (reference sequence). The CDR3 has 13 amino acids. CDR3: CASSQDYHQHQHF. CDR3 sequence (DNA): TGTGCCAGCAGCCAAGATTACCATCAGCACCAGCATTTT.

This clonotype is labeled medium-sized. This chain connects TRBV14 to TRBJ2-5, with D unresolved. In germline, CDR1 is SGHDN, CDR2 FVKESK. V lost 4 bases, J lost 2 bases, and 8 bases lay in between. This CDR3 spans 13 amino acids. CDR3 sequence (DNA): TGTGCCAGCAGCCTACAGAGACAAGAGACCCAGTACTTC. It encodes CASSLQRQETQYF.

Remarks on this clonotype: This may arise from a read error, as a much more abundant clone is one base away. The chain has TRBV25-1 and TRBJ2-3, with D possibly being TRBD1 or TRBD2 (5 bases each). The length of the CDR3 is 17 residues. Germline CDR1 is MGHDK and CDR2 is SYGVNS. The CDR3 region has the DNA TGTGGCAGCAGTGACCCTACCGGGCTACGGGACGCAGATACGCAGTATTTT. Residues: CGSSDPTGLRDADTQYF.

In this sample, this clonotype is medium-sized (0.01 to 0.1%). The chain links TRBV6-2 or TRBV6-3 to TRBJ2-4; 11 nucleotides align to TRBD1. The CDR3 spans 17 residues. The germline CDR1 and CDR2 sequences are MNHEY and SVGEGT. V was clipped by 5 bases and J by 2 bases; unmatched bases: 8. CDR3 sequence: CASSTHGQGASKNIQYF. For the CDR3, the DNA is TGTGCCAGCAGTACCCACGGACAGGGGGCGTCCAAAAACATTCAGTACTTC.

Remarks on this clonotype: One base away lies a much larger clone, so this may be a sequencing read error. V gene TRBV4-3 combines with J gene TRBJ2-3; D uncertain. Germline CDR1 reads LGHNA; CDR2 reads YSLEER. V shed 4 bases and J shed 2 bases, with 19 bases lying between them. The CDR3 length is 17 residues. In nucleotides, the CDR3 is TGCGCCAGCAGCCCCCTGAACTTTTTTTCTATCACAGATACGCAGTATTTT. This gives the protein CASSPLNFFSITDTQYF.